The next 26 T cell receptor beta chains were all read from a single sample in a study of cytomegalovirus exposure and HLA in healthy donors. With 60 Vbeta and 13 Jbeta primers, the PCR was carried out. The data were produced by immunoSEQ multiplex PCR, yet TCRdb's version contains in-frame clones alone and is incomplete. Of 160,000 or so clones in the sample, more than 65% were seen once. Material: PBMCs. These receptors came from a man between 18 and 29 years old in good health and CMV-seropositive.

The CDR3 spells CASRDRWEDYGYTF. CDR3 DNA sequence: TGTGCCAGCCGGGACAGGTGGGAGGACTATGGCTACACCTTC. The chain has TRBV18 and TRBJ1-2; TRBD1 matches at 8 bases. The CDR3 has 14 amino acids. Germline values: CDR1 KGHSH, CDR2 LQKENI. The J segment lost 3 bases and the V segment lost 8 bases, leaving 8 bases of the junction unmatched.

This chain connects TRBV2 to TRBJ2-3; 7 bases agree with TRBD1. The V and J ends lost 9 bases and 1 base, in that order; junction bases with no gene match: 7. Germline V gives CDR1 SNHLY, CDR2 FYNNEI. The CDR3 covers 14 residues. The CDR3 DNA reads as TGTGCCAGGGGGGCAGGACAGGGCACAGATACGCAGTATTTT. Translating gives CARGAGQGTDTQYF.

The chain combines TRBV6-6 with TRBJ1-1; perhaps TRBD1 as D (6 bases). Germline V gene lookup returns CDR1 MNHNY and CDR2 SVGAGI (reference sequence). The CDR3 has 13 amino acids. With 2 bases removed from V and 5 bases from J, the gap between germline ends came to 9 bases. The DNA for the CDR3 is TGTGCCAGCAGTTACACAGGGCAAACTGAAGCTTTCTTT. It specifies CASSYTGQTEAFF.

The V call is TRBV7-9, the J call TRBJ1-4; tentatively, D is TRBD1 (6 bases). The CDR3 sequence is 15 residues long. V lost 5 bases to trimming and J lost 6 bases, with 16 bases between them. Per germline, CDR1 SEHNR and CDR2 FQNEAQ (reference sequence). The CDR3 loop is CASSAGQRLDEKLFF. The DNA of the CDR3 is TGTGCCAGCAGCGCCGGACAGAGACTGGATGAAAAACTGTTTTTT.

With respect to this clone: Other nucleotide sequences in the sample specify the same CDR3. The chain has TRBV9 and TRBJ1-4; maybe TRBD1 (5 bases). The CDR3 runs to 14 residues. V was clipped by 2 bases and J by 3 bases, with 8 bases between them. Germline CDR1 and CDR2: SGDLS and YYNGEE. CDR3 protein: CASSVGGSNEKLFF. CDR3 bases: TGTGCCAGCAGCGTGGGGGGGTCTAATGAAAAACTGTTTTTT.

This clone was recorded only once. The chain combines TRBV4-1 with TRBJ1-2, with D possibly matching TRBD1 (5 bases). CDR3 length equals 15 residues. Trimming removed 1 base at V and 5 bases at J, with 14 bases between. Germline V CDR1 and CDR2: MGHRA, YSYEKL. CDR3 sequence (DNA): TGCGCCAGCAGCCAAGGGGTAGGGGATCCGTATGGCTACACCTTC. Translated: CASSQGVGDPYGYTF.

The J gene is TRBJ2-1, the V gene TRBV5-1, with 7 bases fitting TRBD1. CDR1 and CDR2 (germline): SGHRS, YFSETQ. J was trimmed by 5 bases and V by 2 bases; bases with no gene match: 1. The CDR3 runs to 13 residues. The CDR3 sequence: CASSFGQDNEQFF. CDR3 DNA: TGCGCCAGCAGCTTCGGACAGGACAATGAGCAGTTCTTC.

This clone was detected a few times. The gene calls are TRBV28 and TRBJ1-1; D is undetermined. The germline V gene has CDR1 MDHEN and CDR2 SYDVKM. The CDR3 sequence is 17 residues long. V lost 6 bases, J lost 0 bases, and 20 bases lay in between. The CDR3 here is CASSHPTHSDMNTEAFF. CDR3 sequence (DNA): TGTGCCAGCAGCCACCCCACTCACTCCGATATGAACACTGAAGCTTTCTTT. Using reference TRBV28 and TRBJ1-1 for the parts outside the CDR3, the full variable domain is DVKVTQSSRYLVKRTGEKVFLECVQDMDHENMFWYRQDPGLGLRLIYFSYDVKMKEKGDIPEGYSVSREKKERFSLILESASTNQTSMYLCASSHPTHSDMNTEAFFGQGTRLTVV.

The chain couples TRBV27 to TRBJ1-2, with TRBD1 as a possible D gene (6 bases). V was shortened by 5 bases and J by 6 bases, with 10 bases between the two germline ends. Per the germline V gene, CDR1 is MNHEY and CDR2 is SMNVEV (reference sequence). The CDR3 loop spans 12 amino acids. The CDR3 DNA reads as TGTGCCAGCAGTAAAACAGGGCATGGCTACACCTTC. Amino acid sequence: CASSKTGHGYTF.

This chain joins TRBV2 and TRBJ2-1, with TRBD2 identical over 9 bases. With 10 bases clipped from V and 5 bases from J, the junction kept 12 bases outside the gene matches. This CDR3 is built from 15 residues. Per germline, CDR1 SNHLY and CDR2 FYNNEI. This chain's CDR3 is CAIQKGLAQNNEQFF. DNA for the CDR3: TGTGCCATCCAGAAGGGACTAGCACAGAACAATGAGCAGTTCTTC.

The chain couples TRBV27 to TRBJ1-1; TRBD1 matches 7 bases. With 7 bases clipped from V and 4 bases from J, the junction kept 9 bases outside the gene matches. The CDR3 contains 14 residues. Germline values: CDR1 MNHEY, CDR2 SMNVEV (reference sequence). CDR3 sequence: CASNRQGWGTEAFF. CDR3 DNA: TGTGCCAGCAACAGACAGGGATGGGGCACTGAAGCTTTCTTT.

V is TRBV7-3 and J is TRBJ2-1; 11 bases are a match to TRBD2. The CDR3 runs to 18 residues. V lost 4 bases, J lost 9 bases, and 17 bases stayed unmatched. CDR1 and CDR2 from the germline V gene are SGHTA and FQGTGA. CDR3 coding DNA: TGTGCCAGCAGCTCGTCTAGCGGGGGGCCCGTCAATCCCCGTGAGCAGTTCTTC. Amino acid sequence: CASSSSSGGPVNPREQFF.

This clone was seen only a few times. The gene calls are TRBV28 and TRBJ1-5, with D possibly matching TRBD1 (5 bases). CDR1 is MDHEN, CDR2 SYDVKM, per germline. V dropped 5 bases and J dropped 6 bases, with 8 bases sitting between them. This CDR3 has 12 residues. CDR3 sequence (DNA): TGTGCCAGCAGTGTCACAGGTCAGCCCCAGCATTTT. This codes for CASSVTGQPQHF.

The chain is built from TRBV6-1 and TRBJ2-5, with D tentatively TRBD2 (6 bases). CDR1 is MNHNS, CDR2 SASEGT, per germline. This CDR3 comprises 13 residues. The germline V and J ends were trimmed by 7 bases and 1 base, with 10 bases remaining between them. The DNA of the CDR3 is TGTGCCAGCAAGCTGGGAGGCCAAGAGACCCAGTACTTC. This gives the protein CASKLGGQETQYF.

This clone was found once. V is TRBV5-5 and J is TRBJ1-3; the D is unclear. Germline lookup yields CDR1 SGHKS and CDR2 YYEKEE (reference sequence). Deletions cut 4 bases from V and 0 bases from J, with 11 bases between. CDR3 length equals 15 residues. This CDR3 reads CASSLRGNSGNTIYF. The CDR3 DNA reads TGTGCCAGCAGCCTCCGAGGTAACTCTGGAAACACCATATATTTT.

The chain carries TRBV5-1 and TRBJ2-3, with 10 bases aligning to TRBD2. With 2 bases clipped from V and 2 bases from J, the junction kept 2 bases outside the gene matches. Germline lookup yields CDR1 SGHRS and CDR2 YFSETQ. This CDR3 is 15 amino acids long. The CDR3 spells CASSFLAGDTDTQYF. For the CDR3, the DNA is TGCGCCAGCAGCTTCCTAGCGGGGGACACAGATACGCAGTATTTT.

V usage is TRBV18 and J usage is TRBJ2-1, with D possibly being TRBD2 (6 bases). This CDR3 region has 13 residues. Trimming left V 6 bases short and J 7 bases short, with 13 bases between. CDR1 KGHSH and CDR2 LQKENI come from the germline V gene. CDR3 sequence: CASSRYGGNEQFF. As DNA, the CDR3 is TGTGCCAGCTCCAGGTACGGGGGTAATGAGCAGTTCTTC. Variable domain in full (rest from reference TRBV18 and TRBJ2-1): NAGVMQNPRHLVRRRGQEARLRCSPMKGHSHVYWYRQLPEEGLKFMVYLQKENIIDESGMPKERFSAEFPKEGPSILRIQQVVRGDSAAYFCASSRYGGNEQFFGPGTRLTVL.

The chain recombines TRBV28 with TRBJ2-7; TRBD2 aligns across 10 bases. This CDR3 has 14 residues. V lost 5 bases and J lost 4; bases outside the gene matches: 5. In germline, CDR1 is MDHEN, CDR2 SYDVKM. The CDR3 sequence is CASSLAGEAYEQYV. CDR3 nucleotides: TGTGCCAGCAGTCTAGCGGGAGAGGCTTACGAGCAGTACGTC.

CDR3 DNA: TGTGCCAGCAGTTGGACTAGCGGGGTCGCAGATACGCAGTATTTT. Encoded protein: CASSWTSGVADTQYF. The chain links TRBV2 to TRBJ2-3; TRBD2 agrees at 12 bases. The CDR3 consists of 15 residues. Unmatched junction bases numbered 4, after V lost 5 bases and J lost 4 bases. Germline V gene data show CDR1 as SNHLY and CDR2 as FYNNEI.

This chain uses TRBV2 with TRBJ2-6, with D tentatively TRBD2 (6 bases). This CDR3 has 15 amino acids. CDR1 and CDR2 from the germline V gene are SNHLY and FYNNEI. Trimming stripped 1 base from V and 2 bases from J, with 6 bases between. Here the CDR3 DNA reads TGTGCCAGCAGTGAAGGGGAGGCTGGGGCCAACGTCCTGACTTTC. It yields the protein CASSEGEAGANVLTF.

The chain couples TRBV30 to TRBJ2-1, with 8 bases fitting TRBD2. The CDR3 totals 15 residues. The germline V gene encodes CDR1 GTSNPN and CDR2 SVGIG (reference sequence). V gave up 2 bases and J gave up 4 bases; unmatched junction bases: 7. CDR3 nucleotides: TGTGCCTGGAGTAACGGAGCGGGGGCTTACAATGAGCAGTTCTTC. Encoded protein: CAWSNGAGAYNEQFF. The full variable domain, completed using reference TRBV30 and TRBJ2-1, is SQTIHQWPATLVQPVGSPLSLECTVEGTSNPNLYWYRQAAGRGLQLLFYSVGIGQISSEVPQNLSASRPQDRQFILSSKKLLLSDSGFYLCAWSNGAGAYNEQFFGPGTRLTVL.

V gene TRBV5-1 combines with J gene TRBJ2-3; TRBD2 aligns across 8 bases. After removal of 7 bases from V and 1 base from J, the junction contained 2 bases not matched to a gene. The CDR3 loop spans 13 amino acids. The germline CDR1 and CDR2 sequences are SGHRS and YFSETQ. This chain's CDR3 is CASATSGTDTQYF. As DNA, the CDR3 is TGCGCCAGCGCGACTAGCGGCACAGATACGCAGTATTTT.

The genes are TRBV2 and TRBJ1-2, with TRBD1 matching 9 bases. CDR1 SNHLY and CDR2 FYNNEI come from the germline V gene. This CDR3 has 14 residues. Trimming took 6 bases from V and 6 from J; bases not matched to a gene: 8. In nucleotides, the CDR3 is TGTGCCAGCAGAGAACAGGGGGCGCGGCATGGCTACACCTTC. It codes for CASREQGARHGYTF.

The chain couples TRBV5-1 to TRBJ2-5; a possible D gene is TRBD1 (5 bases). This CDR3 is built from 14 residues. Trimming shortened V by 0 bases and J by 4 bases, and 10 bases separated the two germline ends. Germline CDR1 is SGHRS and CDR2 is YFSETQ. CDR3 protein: CASSLAAGIETQYF. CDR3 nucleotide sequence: TGCGCCAGCAGCTTGGCCGCAGGGATAGAGACCCAGTACTTC.

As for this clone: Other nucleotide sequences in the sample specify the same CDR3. Here the CDR3 reads CASSLGTGGYEQYV. The CDR3 DNA sequence: TGTGCCAGCAGCTTAGGGACAGGGGGCTACGAGCAGTACGTC. The chain is built from TRBV11-2 and TRBJ2-7, with 10 positions matching TRBD1. V was pared by 1 base and J by 3 bases, with 0 bases of the junction left unmatched. The CDR3 is made up of 14 amino acids. The germline gives CDR1 SGHAT, CDR2 FQNNGV.

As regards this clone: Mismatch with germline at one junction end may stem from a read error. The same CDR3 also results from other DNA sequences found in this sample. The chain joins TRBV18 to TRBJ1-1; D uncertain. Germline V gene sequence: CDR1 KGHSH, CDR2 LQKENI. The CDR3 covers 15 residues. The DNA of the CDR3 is TGCGCCAGCTCACTCCTAGACGGCATGAACACTGAAGCTTTCTTT. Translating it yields CASSLLDGMNTEAFF.